Below are 28 T cell receptor beta chains sequenced from a single sample in a study of CXCR3-negative and CXCR3-positive naive CD8 T cells (dated by TCRdb to about 2019). The instrument was a NextSeq 550. The Human TCR Profiling Kit (MiLaboratory) was used to make UMI-labeled 5' RACE TRB cDNA libraries. The reads went through TCRdb reprocessing, and each CDR3 protein sequence gets one entry with no DNA. The sample table holds fewer than 55,000 distinct CDR3 sequences. Around 1.6% of the sample is in the top ten clones. Sequenced material: naive CXCR3- CD8+ T cells from blood. Interpreted using the paper, the cell subset or site label stands for: CD45RO-CCR7+CD27+CD95- naive CD8+ T cells lacking CXCR3 (TNR3-). These receptors all come from a human donor in good health. Some clones in this sample may be carry-over from other donors' samples.

The chain has TRBV6-5 and TRBJ2-7; the TRBD1 assignment by TCRdb is unverifiable without DNA. From germline, CDR1 is MNHEY and CDR2 SVGAGI. There are 14 residues in the CDR3. This chain's CDR3 is CASSVLAGGYEQYF.

V gene TRBV29-1 combines with J gene TRBJ2-2; lacking DNA, the TRBD2 call made by TCRdb goes unchecked. Germline V gives CDR1 SQVTM, CDR2 ANQGSEA. The CDR3 consists of 14 residues. This CDR3 reads CSVRLAEYTGELFF.

This sequence joins TRBV4-1 and TRBJ2-3; TCRdb proposes TRBD2, but this gene call is untestable without DNA. CDR1 MGHRA and CDR2 YSYEKL come from the germline V gene. The CDR3 contains 14 residues. This CDR3 is CASSQASGGVAQYF.

This chain links TRBV20-1 with TRBJ1-5; absent DNA, TCRdb's TRBD1 call cannot be checked. Germline CDR1 is DFQATT and CDR2 is SNEGSKA (reference sequence). The CDR3 length is 13 residues. The CDR3 here is CSARDGGGQPQHF.

This chain joins TRBV5-6 and TRBJ2-7. The CDR3 contains 13 residues. Germline assignment: CDR1 SGHDT and CDR2 YYEEEE. The CDR3 loop is CASSYDRHYEQYF. Full variable domain (rest looked up from reference TRBV5-6 and TRBJ2-7): DAGVTQSPTHLIKTRGQQVTLRCSPKSGHDTVSWYQQALGQGPQFIFQYYEEEERQRGNFPDRFSGHQFPNYSSELNVNALLLGDSALYLCASSYDRHYEQYFGPGTRLTVT.

This chain connects TRBV25-1 to TRBJ2-1; checking the TCRdb D call of TRBD1 is not possible without DNA. This CDR3 comprises 15 residues. The germline V gene encodes CDR1 MGHDK and CDR2 SYGVNS. The CDR3 here is CASSDGGSLYNEQFF. Complete variable domain (other parts from reference TRBV25-1 and TRBJ2-1): EADIYQTPRYLVIGTGKKITLECSQTMGHDKMYWYQQDPGMELHLIHYSYGVNSTEKGDLSSESTVSRIRTEHFPLTLESARPSHTSQYLCASSDGGSLYNEQFFGPGTRLTVL.

The V call is TRBV7-3, the J call TRBJ2-7; absent DNA, TCRdb's TRBD1 call cannot be checked. Germline values: CDR1 SGHTA, CDR2 FQGTGA. CDR3 length: 15 amino acids. The CDR3 reads CASSQDGGDRHEQYF.

The chain uses TRBV12-3 or TRBV12-4 and TRBJ2-5; TCRdb gives TRBD1 as the D gene, but with no DNA this cannot be confirmed. This CDR3 has 14 residues. The CDR3 is CASSVGQGGETQYF.

This chain joins TRBV21-1 and TRBJ2-3; there is no DNA to check the TCRdb D call of TRBD1. TRBV21-1 is a recognized pseudogene. CDR3 length: 14 residues. CDR3: CASSLPLLTDTQYF.

The chain is built from TRBV15 and TRBJ1-2. Germline values: CDR1 LNHNV, CDR2 YYDKDF (reference sequence). The CDR3 spans 14 residues. CDR3 in amino acids: CATSTWTLNYGYTF.

J is TRBJ2-1 and V is TRBV6-5. This CDR3 region has 13 residues. Germline CDR1 MNHEY, CDR2 SVGAGI. The CDR3 loop reads CASSIRAHNEQFF.

The chain joins TRBV2 to TRBJ1-1. Germline-derived CDR1 and CDR2 are SNHLY and FYNNEI. The CDR3 consists of 12 residues. The CDR3 reads CASLMIGAEAFF. The full variable domain, with the rest looked up from reference TRBV2 and TRBJ1-1, is EPEVTQTPSHQVTQMGQEVILRCVPISNHLYFYWYRQILGQKVEFLVSFYNNEISEKSEIFDDQFSVERPDGSNFTLKIRSTKLEDSAMYFCASLMIGAEAFFGQGTRLTVV.

This rearrangement joins TRBV15 to TRBJ2-7; the D call of TRBD1 rests on TCRdb alone, since no DNA is present to check it. This CDR3 is built from 15 residues. CDR1 and CDR2 from the germline V gene are LNHNV and YYDKDF (reference sequence). CDR3 loop: CATSRVPDSSYEQYF.

V usage is TRBV4-3 and J usage is TRBJ2-1; TCRdb's D gene call, TRBD1, goes unchecked for lack of DNA. CDR1 LGHNA and CDR2 YSLEER come from the germline V gene. CDR3 length: 13 residues. CDR3 region: CASSQFRGNEQFF.

The CDR3 loop is CATTTQRGSSYNEQFF. V gene TRBV15 combines with J gene TRBJ2-1; TCRdb picks TRBD2, but there is no DNA to check that call. The CDR3 length is 16 residues. The germline CDR1 and CDR2 sequences are LNHNV and YYDKDF (reference sequence). The full variable domain, completed using reference TRBV15 and TRBJ2-1, is DAMVIQNPRYQVTQFGKPVTLSCSQTLNHNVMYWYQQKSSQAPKLLFHYYDKDFNNEADTPDNFQSRRPNTSFCFLDIRSPGLGDTAMYLCATTTQRGSSYNEQFFGPGTRLTVL.

The chain combines TRBV28 with TRBJ2-7; as DNA is missing, the TRBD1 call by TCRdb cannot be tested. CDR1 and CDR2 from the germline V gene are MDHEN and SYDVKM. The CDR3 covers 14 residues. The CDR3 loop is CATLGPRNSYEQYF.

The chain joins TRBV7-3 to TRBJ2-3; TCRdb's assignment of TRBD2 cannot be checked, as there is no DNA. Germline V CDR1 and CDR2: SGHTA, FQGTGA. The CDR3 runs 13 residues. CDR3 residues: CASSSGGADTQYF.

J is TRBJ1-1 and V is TRBV9; TCRdb picks TRBD1, but there is no DNA to check that call. Germline assignment: CDR1 SGDLS and CDR2 YYNGEE. This CDR3 comprises 14 residues. The CDR3 is CASSMTGMNTEAFF.

The rearrangement links TRBV28 to TRBJ1-5. Germline CDR1 and CDR2: MDHEN and SYDVKM. This CDR3 is built from 14 residues. CDR3: CASSRGLVNQPQHF.

V usage is TRBV7-8 and J usage is TRBJ2-7; TCRdb selects TRBD2, and the lack of DNA leaves this call unchecked. This CDR3 spans 15 amino acids. CDR1 and CDR2 from the germline V gene are SGHVS and FQNEAQ. CDR3 region: CASSLAGLAAYEQYF.

J is TRBJ2-7 and V is TRBV10-1; TCRdb calls TRBD2, which cannot be checked without DNA. Germline V CDR1 and CDR2: WNHNN, SYGVQD (reference sequence). The CDR3 has 16 residues. CDR3 region: CASSDQAGLSSYEQYF.

The rearrangement links TRBV18 to TRBJ2-7. This CDR3 has 14 residues. Per germline, CDR1 KGHSH and CDR2 LQKENI. The chain's CDR3 is CASSPRDKIYEQYF.

This clonotype counts as medium-sized (0.01 to 0.1%) by frequency. The chain employs TRBV7-3 and TRBJ2-7; TCRdb's D call of TRBD2 is untestable without DNA. CDR3 length: 12 amino acids. The germline CDR1 and CDR2 sequences are SGHTA and FQGTGA. CDR3 residues: CASSLGGDEQYF.

The gene calls are TRBV29-1 and TRBJ2-3; the TCRdb D gene call, TRBD2, has no DNA to confirm it. The V gene's germline CDR1 is SQVTM and CDR2 ANQGSEA. This CDR3 region has 12 residues. The chain's CDR3 is CSVVQPSDTQYF.

V usage is TRBV6-5 and J usage is TRBJ2-2. Germline CDR1 and CDR2: MNHEY and SVGAGI. This CDR3 spans 15 amino acids. CDR3 in amino acids: CASSYSSGNTGELFF.

The rearrangement joins TRBV4-3 to TRBJ2-1; the D call of TRBD1 rests on TCRdb alone, since no DNA is present to check it. Germline CDR1 and CDR2: LGHNA and YSLEER. This CDR3 has 16 residues. The CDR3 loop is CASSQDREPNYNEQFF.

The chain links TRBV5-4 to TRBJ2-5; TCRdb reports TRBD1, a call that lacks DNA to check it against. The CDR3 is made up of 13 amino acids. The germline gives CDR1 SGHNT, CDR2 YYREEE (reference sequence). The CDR3 sequence: CASSPRAGETQYF.

The chain carries TRBV5-5 and TRBJ1-2. The length of the CDR3 is 13 residues. From germline, CDR1 is SGHKS and CDR2 YYEKEE (reference sequence). The CDR3 loop is CASSLTEDYGYTF.